Shown below are 5 T cell receptor beta chains from a single sample sequenced in a study of cytomegalovirus exposure and HLA in healthy donors. The primer mix had 60 Vbeta and 13 Jbeta primers. Here immunoSEQ multiplex PCR was the method, and the copy in TCRdb shows in-frame clones only, minus some. The profile covers about 140,000 clones, with about three quarters appearing a single time and approximately 6.2% taken by the ten largest. Source material: PBMCs. These receptors were taken from a man aged 35 to 55 in good health and CMV-seropositive.

CDR3 DNA: TGCGCCAGCAGCTTGTCCGGGTACAGGAAAGAGACCCAGTACTTC. It is translated as CASSLSGYRKETQYF. V and J are TRBV5-1 and TRBJ2-5; D possibly corresponds to TRBD1 (5 bases). V dropped 1 base and J dropped 3 bases, with 13 bases sitting between them. The CDR3 is 15 residues long. The germline V gene encodes CDR1 SGHRS and CDR2 YFSETQ.

In DNA form, the CDR3 reads TGTGCCAGCAGCTCAATGCGGGAGGGTTACGAGCAGTACTTC. The encoded protein is CASSSMREGYEQYF. The rearrangement joins TRBV7-9 to TRBJ2-7; TRBD2 agrees at 9 bases. This CDR3 spans 14 amino acids. Germline V CDR1 and CDR2: SEHNR, FQNEAQ (reference sequence). V gave up 4 bases and J gave up 4 bases; unmatched junction bases: 5. Drawing the rest from reference TRBV7-9 and TRBJ2-7, the complete variable domain is DTGVSQNPRHKITKRGQNVTFRCDPISEHNRLYWYRQTLGQGPEFLTYFQNEAQLEKSRLLSDRFSAERPKGSFSTLEIQRTEQGDSAMYLCASSSMREGYEQYFGPGTRLTVT.

The chain couples TRBV5-1 to TRBJ1-3; D call uncertain. Germline CDR1 and CDR2: SGHRS and YFSETQ. The length of the CDR3 is 18 residues. Between the trimmed V and J ends, which lost 0 bases and 4 bases, there was a span of 20 bases. The CDR3 loop is CASSLERLSGAGGNTIYF. CDR3 nucleotides: TGCGCCAGCAGCTTGGAGCGGTTATCAGGAGCTGGAGGAAACACCATATATTTT.

The chain has TRBV7-2 and TRBJ2-7, with a tentative D call TRBD2 (6 bases). The germline V and J ends were trimmed by 5 bases and 0 bases, with 14 bases remaining between them. The CDR3 contains 15 residues. Germline-derived CDR1 and CDR2 are SGHTA and FQGNSA. CDR3 amino acids: CASSPWERVSYEQYF. CDR3 in DNA: TGTGCCAGCAGCCCCTGGGAGCGGGTCTCCTACGAGCAGTACTTC.

This rearrangement joins TRBV6-1 to TRBJ2-7; TRBD1 is a possible D gene (6 bases). Trimming took 6 bases from V and 2 from J, leaving 14 bases between them. Per germline, CDR1 MNHNS and CDR2 SASEGT. CDR3 length: 14 residues. This CDR3 reads CASRTRTVTYEQYF. The CDR3 DNA sequence: TGTGCCAGCAGGACCAGGACAGTTACCTACGAGCAGTACTTC.